This is a list of T cell receptor beta chains from one sample in a study of cytomegalovirus exposure and HLA in healthy donors. This table comes from immunoSEQ multiplex PCR, and its TCRdb copy is limited to in-frame clones, with some not included. Among 100,000 to 150,000 clones listed, roughly 80% were seen once. The sample comprised PBMCs. These receptors all come from a man aged 25-40 years in good health and CMV-seropositive. The CDR3 runs from the conserved cysteine through the conserved F or W. D genes are given only for firm matches.

j_call d_call v_call cdr3_aa
TRBJ2-4 TRBD1 TRBV15 CATSRERRGGGNIQYF
TRBJ1-3 TRBD1 TRBV7-6 CATSGQTGNTIYF
TRBJ2-3 TRBD2 TRBV6-6 CASSYSLAADTQYF
TRBJ2-1 TRBD2 TRBV7-3 CASSLWAGVSYNEQFF
TRBJ2-1 TRBD2 TRBV27 CASSLLAGVATEQFF
TRBJ1-1 . TRBV6-5 CASSYSSLLMNTEAFF
TRBJ1-2 . TRBV4-2 CASSQDTKGEGYTF
TRBJ1-2 TRBD1 TRBV7-9 CASSLVGDRGVLDGYTF
TRBJ1-5 TRBD1 TRBV2 CASSATGNQPQHF
TRBJ1-2 . TRBV7-2 CASSPGTQANYGYTF
TRBJ2-3 TRBD2 TRBV7-3 CASSLAGGRADTQYF
TRBJ1-3 . TRBV7-2 CASSLHEEGANTIYF
TRBJ2-3 TRBD2 TRBV13 CASSPGLAGNTDTQYF
TRBJ2-7 . TRBV7-9 CASSPVQEPSYEQYF
TRBJ2-7 . TRBV5-1 CASSLAGGPFSYEQYF
TRBJ2-5 TRBD2 TRBV11-2 CASSLRLAQETQYF
TRBJ2-7 . TRBV27 CASSFLLSYEQYF
TRBJ2-5 TRBD2 TRBV15 CATSRDTDVTSGSVEETQYF
TRBJ2-3 TRBD2 TRBV19 CASSAGTSGNTDTQYF
TRBJ1-3 . TRBV5-1 CASSPAGRTGNTIYF
TRBJ2-3 . TRBV13 CASSHRLDTQYF
TRBJ2-7 . TRBV5-6 CASSGGASYEQYF
TRBJ2-7 . TRBV5-6 CASSLLAGTYEQYF
TRBJ2-7 TRBD1 TRBV28 CASSLRGLDYEQYF
TRBJ2-7 TRBD2 TRBV6-6 CGEVVSGRRYEQYF
TRBJ1-1 TRBD1 TRBV6-5 CASTRGVGNTEAFF
TRBJ2-7 . TRBV5-1 CASSLERDTRYF